This TCR beta chain was captured by sequencing in a study of human T cells and chemical hapten exposure. Study-level information: For the roughly 24-week duration of the study, patients were given weekly doses of diphenylcyclopropenone on the scalp.

This clonotype was recorded at least ten times. Source study methods: Some 100,000 TCRs per sample was the median, with a range of roughly 23,224 to 750,000. Using its own MiXCR run on the RACE reads, TCRdb lists one record per CDR3 protein. In this record, the V and J calls reflect TCRdb's handling and not the investigators' own analysis. The table includes about 49,000 distinct CDR3 sequences, about 10% detected once. Described time point: patch test 1, 2 weeks after DPC sensitization. This sample's treatment: therapeutic diphenylcyclopropenone sensitization with weekly scalp DPC. Here the sequenced sample was whole blood, taken in connection with sensitization to the hapten diphenylcyclopropenone (DPC). The sequence was collected from a woman aged 50 to 60 with alopecia areata. Some clones in this sample may be carry-over from other donors' samples.

In DNA form, the CDR3 reads TGCGCCAGCAGCCAAGACCGCGGGGGGTTGGCTGAAGCTTTCTTT. This sequence encodes CASSQDRGGLAEAFF. The chain combines TRBV4-3 with TRBJ1-1; perhaps TRBD1 as D (5 bases). With 0 bases removed from V and 6 bases from J, the gap between germline ends came to 14 bases. Germline CDR1 is LGHNA and CDR2 is YSLEER. The CDR3 contains 15 residues.